Listed below are T cell receptor beta chains from one sample, sequenced in a study of esophageal squamous cell carcinoma under preoperative chemotherapy. TCRdb called the PCR reads again in MiXCR, with one record for every CDR3 protein. The sample has around 34,000 distinct CDR3 sequences; around 49% are singletons. The material was obtained from a patient given preoperative chemotherapy. These receptors originate from a human donor with esophageal squamous cell carcinoma. The donor label of this sample is uncertain. CDR3s include the opening cysteine and the closing phenylalanine or tryptophan. The D gene is left open where the match is weak. Only part of the rows carry a size: once, few, many, or a class if the clone is expanded.

j_gene	v_gene	abundance	d_gene	CDR3aa	CDR3nt
TRBJ2-5	TRBV7-8	NA	NA	CARSRPLGQETQHF	TGTGCCCGCAGCCGACCTCTGGGCCAAGAGACCCAGCACTTC
TRBJ2-2	TRBV6-1	medium-sized	NA	CASTEDSNTGELFF	TGTGCCAGCACCGAAGACAGCAACACCGGGGAGCTGTTTTTT
TRBJ2-7	TRBV6-1	NA	NA	CASTPAGYLGEQYF	TGTGCCAGCACCCCGGCAGGATACTTGGGCGAGCAGTACTTC
TRBJ2-3	TRBV7-8	medium-sized	NA	CASRPTGEGTQYF	TGTGCCAGCAGGCCTACAGGGGAGGGTACGCAGTATTTT
TRBJ2-3	TRBV15	NA	NA	CATSRDRGGGPTDTQYF	TGTGCCACCAGCAGAGATCGTGGGGGGGGGCCCACAGATACGCAGTATTTT
TRBJ2-5	TRBV7-6	NA	NA	CASSSGGDKDTQYF	TGTGCCAGCAGCTCGGGCGGGGACAAAGATACCCAGTACTTT
TRBJ1-1	TRBV7-3	NA	NA	CASSFSTDTEAFF	TGTGCCAGCAGCTTTTCCACAGACACTGAAGCTTTCTTT
TRBJ2-4	TRBV27	many	NA	CASSSGRSQGTKNIQYF	TGTGCCAGCAGTTCAGGGCGTAGTCAGGGGACCAAAAACATTCAGTACTTC
TRBJ1-2	TRBV12-3/TRBV12-4	few	NA	CASSLINYGYTF	TGTGCCAGCAGCCTCATAAACTATGGCTACACCTTC
TRBJ2-5	TRBV7-8	NA	NA	CASTNLAGRDGETQYF	TGTGCCAGCACGAACCTCGCGGGCCGTGACGGTGAGACCCAGTACTTC
TRBJ2-3	TRBV7-8	NA	NA	CASSLALRSTDTQYF	TGTGCCAGCAGCTTAGCTCTGCGGAGCACAGATACGCAGTATTTT
TRBJ2-3	TRBV7-8	NA	NA	CARGFGGGGKDTQYF	TGTGCCAGGGGCTTCGGCGGCGGCGGCAAAGATACCCAGTATTTC
TRBJ2-4	TRBV6-1	NA	NA	CARSPRPRAKDMQYF	TGTGCCCGCAGCCCGCGGCCGAGAGCCAAAGACATGCAGTACTTC
TRBJ2-4	TRBV6-1	NA	NA	CASSRVRAKDTQYF	TGTGCCAGCAGTCGGGTGCGAGCCAAAGATACTCAGTATTTC
TRBJ1-1	TRBV7-9	many	NA	CASSSTGTTEAFF	TGTGCCAGCAGCTCAACAGGGACCACTGAAGCTTTCTTT
TRBJ2-2	TRBV7-8	NA	TRBD2	CASSRLGGVSTEELYF	TGTGCCAGCAGCCGCCTCGGGGGGGTGAGCACCGAGGAGCTGTATTTT
TRBJ2-3	TRBV5-6	NA	TRBD1	CASSLGDRGNTQYF	TGTGCCAGCAGCTTGGGGGACAGGGGGAATACGCAGTATTTT
TRBJ2-3	TRBV7-8	NA	NA	CASRRLRGANTDKLYF	TGTGCCAGCCGGCGCCTCCGGGGGGCAAACACAGATAAGCTGTATTTT
TRBJ1-2	TRBV7-2	many	NA	CASSLLEGGYGYTF	TGTGCCAGCAGCCTCCTGGAAGGGGGCTATGGCTACACCTTC
TRBJ2-5	TRBV11-2	many	TRBD2	CASSRGSSGGRETQYF	TGTGCCAGCAGCCGAGGGTCTAGCGGGGGGCGCGAGACCCAGTACTTC
TRBJ2-4	TRBV7-8	NA	NA	CASSALGWDMGAKNIQYF	TGTGCCAGCAGCGCTCTTGGGTGGGACATGGGAGCGAAAAACATTCAGTATTTC
TRBJ2-7	TRBV6-1	NA	TRBD2	CASSDRGGYEQYF	TGTGCCAGCAGTGACCGGGGGGGGTACGAGCAGTACTTC
TRBJ2-3	TRBV6-2/TRBV6-3	NA	NA	CASSYPVNTGTQYF	TGTGCCAGCAGTTACCCCGTGAACACCGGGACGCAGTATTTT
TRBJ2-7	TRBV7-8	NA	TRBD2	CASSNLAGGPRDMQYF	TGTGCCAGCAGCAACCTAGCGGGGGGGCCCAGAGATATGCAGTACTTC
TRBJ2-3	TRBV7-9	many	NA	CASSLGGAPGNTQYF	TGTGCCAGCAGCTTAGGAGGGGCCCCAGGGAATACGCAGTATTTT
TRBJ2-3	TRBV12-3/TRBV12-4	NA	NA	CASIHAGLSKNTQFF	TGTGCCAGCATTCATGCGGGGCTAAGCAAAAACACGCAGTTTTTT
TRBJ2-3	TRBV7-2	NA	NA	CAGSLDGRDTDTQYF	TGTGCCGGCAGCTTAGACGGCCGGGACACAGATACGCAGTATTTT
TRBJ2-2	TRBV11-3	many	NA	CASSLEPGELFF	TGTGCCAGCAGCTTGGAACCCGGGGAGCTGTTTTTT
TRBJ2-3	TRBV19	NA	TRBD1	CASSSGQGGTDTQYF	TGTGCCAGTAGTAGCGGACAGGGTGGCACAGATACGCAGTATTTT
TRBJ2-1	TRBV7-2	NA	NA	CASSLGRGKGGSNSYNEQFF	TGTGCCAGCAGCTTAGGCCGGGGGAAAGGCGGCTCAAATTCCTACAATGAGCAGTTCTTC
TRBJ2-5	TRBV7-6	medium-sized	TRBD2	CASSLAGGQETQYF	TGTGCCAGCAGCTTAGCGGGGGGGCAAGAGACCCAGTACTTC
TRBJ2-3	TRBV6-2/TRBV6-3	many	NA	CASSYSRKSGSSDTQYF	TGTGCCAGCAGTTACTCACGGAAGTCGGGGTCCTCAGATACGCAGTATTTT
TRBJ1-6	TRBV6-2/TRBV6-3	NA	NA	CASSSTHNSPLHF	TGTGCCAGCAGTTCAACACACAATTCACCCCTCCACTTT
TRBJ2-3	TRBV7-2	NA	NA	CGSSLLRATDMQYF	TGTGGCAGCAGCTTACTGCGAGCCACAGATATGCAGTATTTC
TRBJ2-4	TRBV7-2	NA	NA	CAGSRLGRQGIQYF	TGTGCCGGCAGCCGATTGGGCAGGCAAGGCATTCAGTACTTC
TRBJ2-3	TRBV11-3	many	TRBD1	CASSLDSDHRGGTDTQYF	TGTGCCAGCAGCTTAGATTCCGACCACAGGGGAGGCACAGATACGCAGTATTTT
TRBJ1-1	TRBV6-1	NA	TRBD1	CASIGGILNTEAFF	TGTGCCAGCATAGGGGGCATTCTGAACACTGAAGCTTTCTTT
TRBJ1-2	TRBV6-2/TRBV6-3	NA	TRBD1	CASKLPGQNYGYTF	TGTGCCAGCAAACTCCCGGGACAGAACTATGGCTACACCTTC
TRBJ2-1	TRBV7-3	NA	NA	CASSSASGVEQFF	TGTGCCAGCAGCTCTGCCTCCGGGGTTGAGCAGTTCTTC
TRBJ2-1	TRBV7-8	medium-sized	NA	CASSLDRAAYNEQFF	TGTGCCAGCAGCTTAGACAGGGCGGCCTACAATGAGCAGTTCTTC
TRBJ2-7	TRBV7-2	few	NA	CASSPTVGGGVEQYF	TGTGCCAGCAGCCCTACCGTAGGAGGGGGGGTCGAGCAGTACTTC
TRBJ2-1	TRBV11-3	NA	NA	CAHGFGKTNEQFF	TGTGCCCACGGCTTTGGGAAGACCAATGAGCAGTTCTTT
TRBJ2-1	TRBV6-6	many	TRBD2	CASSYSGLAGGFYNEQFF	TGTGCCAGCAGTTACTCGGGTTTAGCGGGGGGGTTTTACAATGAGCAGTTCTTC
TRBJ2-1	TRBV12-3/TRBV12-4	few	NA	CASSFGQEQFF	TGTGCCAGCAGTTTCGGGCAGGAGCAGTTCTTC
TRBJ2-5	TRBV5-4	NA	NA	CASSRLEETQYF	TGTGCCAGCAGCCGGTTAGAGGAGACCCAGTACTTC
TRBJ2-1	TRBV6-2/TRBV6-3	NA	NA	CASSRDLSYEQFF	TGTGCCAGCAGCCGGGACTTGTCCTACGAGCAGTTCTTC
TRBJ2-5	TRBV12-3/TRBV12-4	many	TRBD1	CASSHRGEQYF	TGTGCCAGCAGCCACAGGGGAGAGCAGTACTTC
TRBJ2-5	TRBV6-2/TRBV6-3	NA	NA	CASSYAIQEPQYF	TGTGCCAGCAGTTACGCGATCCAAGAGCCCCAGTACTTC